This TCR beta chain was profiled in a study of blood T cell repertoires in COVID-19 (dated by TCRdb to the early 2020s). In terms of the full investigation: The collaborator samples originated in the United States, Italy and Spain and spanned the acute and convalescent phases of COVID-19. Subjects who had been exposed to COVID-19, were actively infected with it, or had recovered from it provided the deeply sampled blood TCRbeta repertoires that made up the dataset. HLA class I and class II types, where available, came from metadata supplied by the sample provider rather than from assay-based typing. The samples were drawn from the first 160 participants of the ongoing ImmuneRACE study and from more than 1,000 subjects provided by 6 global collaborators. Nearly every sample came with metadata listing a de-identified subject ID, COVID-19 status, age in years and sex. The prospective study material was composed of cDNA or gDNA derived from T cells, B-cell-depleted T cells, or PBMCs. The repertoires were released in a freely available public database intended as a resource for research on the immune response to SARS-CoV-2. What the authors observed across the whole study: Clinical and demographic metadata were provided uncurated, with the amount varying by source and participant.

TCRbeta CDR3 regions were amplified from genomic DNA using the immunoSEQ Assay, a bias-controlled multiplex PCR. In the source study's methods: Within the assay, amplification of reference gene primers was used to estimate how many nucleated cells each sample contained. To quantify the absolute abundance of each unique TCRbeta CDR3 rearrangement, sequence reads were collapsed and filtered. Productive Simpson clonality was computed per sample as the square root of Simpson's diversity index over productive rearrangements. TCRdb carries this immuneACCESS record with in-frame sequences only. Its versions omit some clonotypes, under half of them owing to an unresolved V gene in the studies checked, with the rest unexplained. V and J calls and clone size come straight from that table; D and trimming were deduced from the DNA. For this sample there are under 250,000 clones; 84% appear just once. Over 1.5% of the sample is in the top ten clones.

To note about this clone: Its specific antigen is unknown. Base qualities are missing; no much larger clone stands one base away.

A second Seattle source provided samples from volunteer blood donors who had recovered from COVID-19. Each collaborating institution followed its own protocols to collect whole blood in K2EDTA tubes. For TCRbeta analysis, collaborator samples were shipped as frozen whole blood, as isolated PBMCs, or as DNA extracted from either sample type. Relative to germline, V is missing 8 bases and J is missing 5 bases, with 5 bases of the junction outside any gene match. The CDR3, cysteine through phenylalanine, is 13 amino acids long. The read is trimmed to its CDR3 DNA, 39 bases read in frame from base 1. CDR1 and CDR2, per the germline V gene, are SGHNT and YENEEA.

Sequenced sample: peripheral blood. The chain is encoded by TRBV11-3 joined to TRBJ2-1, with 8 junctional bases fitting TRBD1. The receptor comes from a woman in her thirties or forties who had recovered from COVID-19. The CDR3 protein is CASRQGSNNEQFF. The bases are TGTGCCAGCCGACAGGGGTCCAACAATGAGCAGTTCTTC.